This entry lists 8 T cell receptor beta chains sequenced from one sample in a study of blood T cell repertoires in COVID-19. Data came from immunoSEQ multiplex PCR; TCRdb stores just in-frame clones and leaves some out. The sample records around 23,000 clones, around nine tenths being singletons. The sequenced sample was peripheral blood. The receptors come from a man aged 50-59 years with active COVID-19.

A remark on this clone: Germline and junction disagree at one end, which may indicate a read error. The chain carries TRBV7-2 and TRBJ2-7; 7 nucleotides line up with TRBD2. Germline V lookup: CDR1 SGHTA, CDR2 FQGNSA. The CDR3 extends over 15 amino acids. The CDR3 here is CASSIAGGSSYEQYF. CDR3 bases: TGTGCCAGCAGCATAGCGGGCGGGAGTTCCTACGAGCAGTACTTC.

The chain joins TRBV7-3 to TRBJ2-5, with 8 bases lining up with TRBD2. The length of the CDR3 is 15 residues. The germline V gene encodes CDR1 SGHTA and CDR2 FQGTGA. With V trimmed by 1 base and J by 5 bases, 6 bases remained unmatched. The CDR3 DNA follows: TGTGCCAGCAGCTTAAAGGCGGGGGGCTGGGAGACCCAGTACTTC. It encodes CASSLKAGGWETQYF.

This rearrangement joins TRBV5-6 to TRBJ1-6; TRBD1 aligns across 7 bases. CDR3 length: 15 amino acids. Germline V gene data show CDR1 as SGHDT and CDR2 as YYEEEE. V lost 4 bases and J lost 9; bases outside the gene matches: 10. CDR3 amino acids: CASSLRGTWSSPLHF. CDR3 coding DNA: TGTGCCAGCAGCCTCAGGGGGACCTGGAGTTCACCCCTCCACTTT. Together with reference TRBV5-6 and TRBJ1-6, the CDR3 gives the full variable domain: DAGVTQSPTHLIKTRGQQVTLRCSPKSGHDTVSWYQQALGQGPQFIFQYYEEEERQRGNFPDRFSGHQFPNYSSELNVNALLLGDSALYLCASSLRGTWSSPLHFGNGTRLTVT.

The V gene is TRBV29-1, the J gene TRBJ2-2; D is uncertain. Between the trimmed V and J ends, which lost 8 bases and 0 bases, there was a span of 10 bases. The CDR3 runs to 13 residues. Germline V CDR1 and CDR2: SQVTM, ANQGSEA. CDR3 DNA: TGCAGCTTCAGTACGACGAACACCGGGGAGCTGTTTTTT. Protein: CSFSTTNTGELFF.

The DNA for the CDR3 is TGTGCCACCAGTGGACGGGGTGGCACTGAAGCTTTCTTT. It encodes CATSGRGGTEAFF. The rearrangement uses TRBV24-1 and TRBJ1-1; no clear D gene. V lost 5 bases to trimming and J lost 4 bases, with 10 bases between them. CDR3 length: 13 residues. Germline lookup yields CDR1 KGHDR and CDR2 SFDVKD.

The chain is built from TRBV2 and TRBJ2-5, with 9 bases that match TRBD1. Germline V gene data show CDR1 as SNHLY and CDR2 as FYNNEI. Losses at the gene ends were 10 bases for V and 1 base for J; bases not matched to a gene: 10. The CDR3 totals 15 residues. CDR3 DNA sequence: TGTGCCATCCACGCCGGGACAGGGATCCAAGAGACCCAGTACTTC. This sequence encodes CAIHAGTGIQETQYF. Full variable domain (outside the CDR3, taken from reference TRBV2 and TRBJ2-5): EPEVTQTPSHQVTQMGQEVILRCVPISNHLYFYWYRQILGQKVEFLVSFYNNEISEKSEIFDDQFSVERPDGSNFTLKIRSTKLEDSAMYFCAIHAGTGIQETQYFGPGTRLLVL.

The chain carries TRBV27 and TRBJ2-1; 7 nucleotides align to TRBD2. J was trimmed by 2 bases and V by 4 bases; bases with no gene match: 2. This CDR3 spans 14 amino acids. Germline lookup yields CDR1 MNHEY and CDR2 SMNVEV (reference sequence). The CDR3 DNA reads as TGTGCCAGCAGTTGGGCGGGAGCCTACAATGAGCAGTTCTTC. This translates into CASSWAGAYNEQFF.

The CDR3 sequence is CASSPELAATSGRAFEQFF. The CDR3 DNA reads as TGCGCCAGCAGCCCAGAGTTGGCGGCTACTAGCGGGAGGGCCTTTGAGCAGTTCTTC. This chain uses TRBV5-1 with TRBJ2-1, with TRBD2 identical over 13 bases. Germline CDR1 reads SGHRS; CDR2 reads YFSETQ. This CDR3 spans 19 amino acids. With V trimmed by 4 bases and J by 9 bases, 19 bases remained unmatched.